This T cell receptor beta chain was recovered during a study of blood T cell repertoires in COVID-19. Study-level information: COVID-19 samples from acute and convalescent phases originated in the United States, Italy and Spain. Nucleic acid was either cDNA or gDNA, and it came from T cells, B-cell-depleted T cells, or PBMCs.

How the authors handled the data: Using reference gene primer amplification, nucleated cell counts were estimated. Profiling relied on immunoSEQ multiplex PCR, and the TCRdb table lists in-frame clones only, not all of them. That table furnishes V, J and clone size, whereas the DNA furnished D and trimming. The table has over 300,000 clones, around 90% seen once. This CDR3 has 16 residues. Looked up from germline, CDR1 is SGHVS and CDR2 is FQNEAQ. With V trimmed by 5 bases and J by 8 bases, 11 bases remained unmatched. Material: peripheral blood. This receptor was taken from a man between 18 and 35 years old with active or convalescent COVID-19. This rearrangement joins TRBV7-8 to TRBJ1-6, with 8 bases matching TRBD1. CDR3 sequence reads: CASSPRDRLQDSPLHF. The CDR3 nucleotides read TGTGCCAGCAGCCCCAGGGACAGGTTACAGGATTCACCCCTCCACTTT.